One and the same sample provided the 30 T cell receptor beta chains below, sequenced in a study of beta chain features in type 1 diabetes. Every isolated RNA sample was fully reverse transcribed, so sequencing captured expressed TCRB transcripts. Repertoires were generated with immunoSEQ multiplex PCR, while TCRdb's copy carries only in-frame clones and drops some. The sample has some 220,000 clones, roughly 10% seen once. The sample taken for sequencing was central memory CD4+ T cells from blood. These receptors all stem from a man between 18 and 35 years old in good health.

This clone was seen a few times. The rearrangement uses TRBV7-2 and TRBJ2-5; perhaps TRBD1 as D (5 bases). The J call may be faulty, since TRBJ2-7 better matches the DNA end. Per the germline V gene, CDR1 is SGHTA and CDR2 is FQGNSA. The CDR3 has 15 amino acids. The chain's CDR3 is CASSLDGRANYEQYF. CDR3 DNA sequence: TGTGCCAGCAGCTTAGATGGCAGGGCCAACTACGAGCAGTACTTC.

This clone appeared a few times. The chain combines TRBV5-4 with TRBJ2-2; TRBD1 aligns across 7 bases. The CDR3 runs to 16 residues. Germline trimming cut 4 bases from V and 3 bases from J; bases unmatched to any gene: 9. Germline V gives CDR1 SGHNT, CDR2 YYREEE (reference sequence). DNA of the CDR3: TGTGCCAGCAGCCGGGAAGGGGGCGCGGACACCGGGGAGCTGTTTTTT. It is translated as CASSREGGADTGELFF.

This chain uses TRBV14 with TRBJ2-7, with D perhaps given as TRBD1 or TRBD2 (5 bases each). The CDR3 extends over 13 amino acids. The germline V gene encodes CDR1 SGHDN and CDR2 FVKESK. Trimming took 1 base from V and 6 from J, leaving 10 bases between them. CDR3 region: CASSQGDLREQYF. The CDR3 DNA follows: TGTGCCAGCAGCCAAGGGGACCTCCGCGAGCAGTACTTC.

This sequence joins TRBV29-1 and TRBJ2-1, with 10 bases matching TRBD2. V gave up 3 bases and J gave up 10 bases; unmatched junction bases: 3. The CDR3 contains 12 residues. Per germline, CDR1 SQVTM and CDR2 ANQGSEA. This CDR3 reads CSVDTSGAEQFF. The CDR3 DNA sequence: TGCAGCGTTGACACTAGCGGGGCAGAGCAGTTCTTC.

This clone has a handful of counts. The chain is built from TRBV7-2 and TRBJ2-3; TRBD1 might be the D (6 bases). Germline V gene lookup returns CDR1 SGHTA and CDR2 FQGNSA. This CDR3 comprises 15 residues. The V end was cut by 2 bases, the J end by 1 base, with 10 bases between. For the CDR3, the DNA is TGTGCCAGCAGCTTACAACAGGGACGCACAGATACGCAGTATTTT. Its translation is CASSLQQGRTDTQYF.

This clone was found a few times. The J gene is TRBJ2-7, the V gene TRBV19, with TRBD1 matching over 8 bases. This CDR3 is 14 amino acids long. V lost 9 bases, J lost 0 bases, and 7 bases stayed unmatched. From germline, CDR1 is LNHDA and CDR2 SQIVND (reference sequence). The CDR3 loop is CASTIGTGSYEQYF. The CDR3 coding sequence is TGTGCCAGCACTATCGGGACAGGCTCCTACGAGCAGTACTTC.

The sample holds a few counts of this clone. V gene TRBV29-1 combines with J gene TRBJ2-6; D not resolved. V lost 2 bases and J 4 bases, leaving 6 bases between the germline ends. The CDR3 runs 13 residues. Germline loops: CDR1 SQVTM, CDR2 ANQGSEA. Here the CDR3 DNA reads TGCAGCGTTGAACTATCCGGGGCCAACGTCCTGACTTTC. Its translation: CSVELSGANVLTF.

This clone showed up many times. The chain joins TRBV4-2 to TRBJ1-5, with 9 bases identical to TRBD1. From germline, CDR1 is LGHNA and CDR2 YNFKEQ. The CDR3 extends over 17 amino acids. J was trimmed by 4 bases and V by 1 base; bases with no gene match: 8. The CDR3, as DNA: TGTGCCAGCAGCCAAGCCCAGGGACAGGGAAGGAATCAGCCCCAGCATTTT. This sequence encodes CASSQAQGQGRNQPQHF.

V gene TRBV7-6 combines with J gene TRBJ2-7; 8 bases are a match to TRBD1. Germline CDR1 SGHVS, CDR2 FNYEAQ. Trimming took 5 bases from V and 0 from J; bases not matched to a gene: 3. The CDR3 runs to 14 residues. CDR3 amino acids: CASSGDRSSYEQYF. CDR3 DNA: TGTGCCAGCAGCGGGGACAGGAGCTCCTACGAGCAGTACTTC.

This clone appeared many times. V and J are TRBV10-3 and TRBJ2-1; 15 positions agree with TRBD2. This CDR3 has 18 amino acids. Germline V gene data show CDR1 as ENHRY and CDR2 as SYGVKD. V lost 2 bases, J lost 8 bases, and 10 bases stayed unmatched. This CDR3 is CAISEVPGLAGGLDEQFF. The CDR3 region has the DNA TGTGCCATCAGTGAGGTACCCGGACTAGCGGGAGGGCTTGATGAGCAGTTCTTC.

This clone showed up just a few times. Being one base from a much bigger clone, this may be a read error. This rearrangement joins TRBV30 to TRBJ2-7; the D call may be TRBD1 or TRBD2 (5 bases each). CDR3 length: 13 residues. The V gene's germline CDR1 is GTSNPN and CDR2 SVGIG (reference sequence). Trimming cost V 8 bases and J 0 bases, with 14 bases left between them. The CDR3 is CAGAAGGSYEQYF. As DNA, the CDR3 is TGTGCCGGGGCCGCGGGCGGCTCCTACGAGCAGTACTTC.

In this sample, this clone turned up a few times. V and J are TRBV5-1 and TRBJ2-5, with 9 nucleotides matching TRBD2. V gave up 0 bases and J gave up 5 bases; unmatched junction bases: 8. The CDR3 runs 16 residues. Germline CDR1 SGHRS, CDR2 YFSETQ. This chain's CDR3 is CASSLEGLAGLETQYF. CDR3 nucleotide sequence: TGCGCCAGCAGCTTGGAAGGGCTAGCGGGACTGGAGACCCAGTACTTC.

The rearrangement joins TRBV11-2 to TRBJ2-7, with D possibly matching TRBD1 (6 bases). V was clipped by 6 bases and J by 2 bases, with 14 bases between them. Germline V gene data show CDR1 as SGHAT and CDR2 as FQNNGV. The CDR3 sequence is 14 residues long. CDR3 amino acids: CASSSGTPAYEQYF. The CDR3 nucleotides are TGTGCCAGCAGTTCTGGGACACCCGCCTACGAGCAGTACTTC.

The chain carries TRBV5-1 and TRBJ2-3, with TRBD1 matching over 9 bases. V shed 4 bases and J 5 bases; nucleotides not matched to a gene: 5. The CDR3 extends over 14 amino acids. Germline CDR1 and CDR2: SGHRS and YFSETQ. The DNA of the CDR3 is TGCGCCAGCAGCACTGGACAGGGGAAAGATACGCAGTATTTT. Translation gives CASSTGQGKDTQYF.

V is TRBV29-1 and J is TRBJ2-1; no definite D call. The ends were cut back, 4 bases at V and 7 bases at J, with 11 bases in the middle. The CDR3 has 12 amino acids. Germline V gene lookup returns CDR1 SQVTM and CDR2 ANQGSEA. CDR3 loop: CSVVVGVNEQFF. The CDR3 DNA follows: TGCAGCGTTGTGGTTGGGGTTAATGAGCAGTTCTTC.

The V gene is TRBV6-5, the J gene TRBJ2-7, with no clear D. Trimming stripped 2 bases from V and 2 bases from J, with 13 bases between. This CDR3 contains 15 residues. Germline-derived CDR1 and CDR2 are MNHEY and SVGAGI. CDR3 bases: TGTGCCAGCAGTTACGCGGCAACCCGAGCCTACGAGCAGTACTTC. This translates into CASSYAATRAYEQYF.

CDR3 nucleotide sequence: TGTGCCACCGGGACTAGCGCCTACAATGAGCAGTTCTTC. Protein product: CATGTSAYNEQFF. V and J are TRBV6-5 and TRBJ2-1, with TRBD2 matching over 10 bases. There are 13 residues in the CDR3. V lost 10 bases and J lost 2; bases outside the gene matches: 2. Germline-derived CDR1 and CDR2 are MNHEY and SVGAGI.

This clone was found many times. Other DNA variants within this sample encode the same CDR3. The V gene is TRBV7-9, the J gene TRBJ2-1, with no clear D. V was cut by 4 bases and J by 6 bases, with 4 bases left in between. The CDR3 is 11 amino acids. Germline V gene data show CDR1 as SEHNR and CDR2 as FQNEAQ (reference sequence). The CDR3 DNA is TGTGCCAGCAGCTCAAGCAATGAGCAGTTCTTC. Protein: CASSSSNEQFF.

V is TRBV10-3 and J is TRBJ1-3; no clear D. V shed 6 bases and J shed 3 bases, with 18 bases lying between them. CDR3 length: 16 residues. Germline CDR1 ENHRY, CDR2 SYGVKD. CDR3 sequence reads: CAISDPAVPDGNTIYF. The CDR3 coding sequence is TGTGCCATCAGCGACCCGGCGGTTCCGGATGGAAACACCATATATTTT.

This chain links TRBV9 with TRBJ1-2, with no clear D. Germline values: CDR1 SGDLS, CDR2 YYNGEE. Between the trimmed V and J ends, which lost 0 bases and 6 bases, there was a span of 12 bases. CDR3 length: 14 residues. In DNA form, the CDR3 reads TGTGCCAGCAGCGTAGTTTGGGGAAATCATGGCTACACCTTC. Protein: CASSVVWGNHGYTF.

This clone occurred many times. The J gene is TRBJ2-2, the V gene TRBV30, with a possible D match to TRBD1 (5 bases). CDR1 GTSNPN and CDR2 SVGIG come from the germline V gene (reference sequence). Trimming cost V 1 base and J 0 bases, with 9 bases left between them. This CDR3 comprises 15 residues. The CDR3 DNA is TGTGCCTGGAGTGGAACCAGGGCGAACACCGGGGAGCTGTTTTTT. This gives the protein CAWSGTRANTGELFF.

This clone showed up just a few times. V and J are TRBV5-1 and TRBJ2-1; 13 positions match TRBD2. In germline, CDR1 is SGHRS, CDR2 YFSETQ. The CDR3 runs 16 residues. V shed 0 bases and J 8 bases; nucleotides not matched to a gene: 5. CDR3 nucleotides: TGCGCCAGCAGCTTGGGGACTAGCGGGAGTAATCATGAGCAGTTCTTC. Amino acid sequence: CASSLGTSGSNHEQFF. Supplemented by reference TRBV5-1 and TRBJ2-1, the full variable domain reads KAGVTQTPRYLIKTRGQQVTLSCSPISGHRSVSWYQQTPGQGLQFLFEYFSETQRNKGNFPGRFSGRQFSNSRSEMNVSTLELGDSALYLCASSLGTSGSNHEQFFGPGTRLTVL.

The V and J genes are TRBV4-1 and TRBJ1-1; D is undetermined. V lost 3 bases to trimming and J lost 0 bases, with 8 bases between them. Germline V gives CDR1 MGHRA, CDR2 YSYEKL. This CDR3 comprises 14 residues. In DNA form, the CDR3 reads TGCGCCAGCAGCCATATACTCATGAACACTGAAGCTTTCTTT. Its translation is CASSHILMNTEAFF.

The gene calls are TRBV4-2 and TRBJ2-1, with D possibly matching TRBD1 (5 bases). Germline CDR1 reads LGHNA; CDR2 reads YNFKEQ. This CDR3 spans 17 amino acids. Trimming stripped 1 base from V and 2 bases from J, with 15 bases between. The CDR3 region has the DNA TGTGCCAGCAGCCAAGTGCAGGGCAGGGCTACCTACAATGAGCAGTTCTTC. Amino acid sequence: CASSQVQGRATYNEQFF.

This chain uses TRBV5-4 with TRBJ1-2, with D tentatively TRBD1 (6 bases). V was shortened by 2 bases and J by 3 bases, with 11 bases between the two germline ends. This CDR3 is 14 amino acids long. In germline, CDR1 is SGHNT, CDR2 YYREEE (reference sequence). The CDR3 sequence is CASSLQGRDYGYTF. The CDR3 region has the DNA TGTGCCAGCAGCTTACAGGGTCGGGACTATGGCTACACCTTC. Based on the CDR3 plus reference TRBV5-4 and TRBJ1-2, the full variable domain is ETGVTQSPTHLIKTRGQQVTLRCSSQSGHNTVSWYQQALGQGPQFIFQYYREEENGRGNFPPRFSGLQFPNYSSELNVNALELDDSALYLCASSLQGRDYGYTFGSGTRLTVV.

V and J are TRBV4-3 and TRBJ1-3; D is unresolved. Germline CDR1 LGHNA, CDR2 YSLEER. Trimming removed 4 bases at V and 0 bases at J, with 10 bases between. The CDR3 runs 15 residues. The CDR3 nucleotides read TGCGCCAGCAGCCTGTTCCGGATCTCTGGAAACACCATATATTTT. Encoded protein: CASSLFRISGNTIYF.

The V gene is TRBV10-1, the J gene TRBJ2-3, with D perhaps matching TRBD1 or TRBD2 (6 bases each). Trimming removed 8 bases at V and 7 bases at J, with 19 bases between. CDR1 is WNHNN, CDR2 SYGVQD, per germline (reference sequence). This CDR3 is 14 amino acids long. The CDR3: CASGRDGGGNTQYF. CDR3 bases: TGCGCCAGCGGCCGGGACGGAGGGGGAAATACGCAGTATTTT.

The chain is built from TRBV25-1 and TRBJ2-3, with TRBD2 identical over 10 bases. CDR1 and CDR2 from the germline V gene are MGHDK and SYGVNS. The CDR3 covers 15 residues. Trimming at V came to 3 bases and at J to 1 base, leaving 1 base not matched to a gene. This CDR3 is CASSDSGGGTDTQYF. DNA for the CDR3: TGTGCCAGCAGTGACAGCGGGGGGGGCACAGATACGCAGTATTTT.

The rearrangement joins TRBV7-2 to TRBJ2-1, with 7 positions matching TRBD2. V was clipped by 3 bases and J by 8 bases; unmatched bases: 4. The CDR3 is 13 residues long. Germline V gene lookup returns CDR1 SGHTA and CDR2 FQGNSA. For the CDR3, the DNA is TGTGCCAGCAGCTTCGGGGGAGGGGATGAGCAGTTCTTC. It translates to CASSFGGGDEQFF.

In the case of this clone: Other DNA sequences in the same sample also yield this CDR3. The chain has TRBV9 and TRBJ2-1; D not certain. Trimming shortened V by 0 bases and J by 7 bases, and 11 bases separated the two germline ends. CDR3 size: 14 residues. In germline, CDR1 is SGDLS, CDR2 YYNGEE. The CDR3 DNA reads as TGTGCCAGCAGCGTAGGATCCGGCGCAAATGAGCAGTTCTTC. Encoded protein: CASSVGSGANEQFF.